This T cell receptor beta chain was obtained from a study of beta chain features in type 1 diabetes. Study findings and constraints: Patients with Type 1 diabetes showed moderately but significantly shorter TCRB CDR3s in all four CD4+ subsets.

With V trimmed by 7 bases and J by 8 bases, 6 bases remained unmatched. Germline CDR1 reads GTSNPN; CDR2 reads SVGIG (reference sequence). The length of the CDR3 is 12 residues. Expressed TCRB transcripts were sequenced after all isolated RNA was converted to cDNA. The method was immunoSEQ multiplex PCR; TCRdb's version includes in-frame clones alone and lacks a portion of them. The data show hundreds of thousands of clones, roughly 13% seen once. Points on this clone: Its antigen is currently unknown.

The sequencing input was naive CD4+ T cells from blood. The V gene is TRBV30, the J gene TRBJ1-4; 8 bases align to TRBD1. The TCR sequence derives from a man aged 18 to 29 with type 1 diabetes. The CDR3 reads CAYGQGREKLFF. The CDR3 DNA sequence: TGTGCCTATGGACAGGGCCGGGAAAAACTGTTTTTT.